The rows below give T cell receptor beta chains drawn from one sample of a study of blood T cell repertoires in COVID-19. The protocol was immunoSEQ multiplex PCR, while the TCRdb copy is restricted to in-frame clones and leaves out a portion. Among 350,000 or so clones listed, about 90% were seen once. The sequenced material came from PBMCs or T cells enriched from blood (not recorded which). The receptor set was obtained from a woman younger than 45 who had recovered from COVID-19. CDR3s include the opening cysteine and the closing phenylalanine or tryptophan. A D gene is named only where the DNA matches it firmly. Expanded clones get a size class; other rows say once, few or many, or leave the size out.

>-|TRBV5-8|TRBJ1-5|TRBD1
TGTGCCAGCAGCCAGTCAAGGGGACAGGGAGGTCAGCCCCAGCATTTT
CASSQSRGQGGQPQHF
>-|TRBV10-2|TRBJ2-7|TRBD1
TGCGCCAGCAGAAGGACAGGGAGCTCCTACGAGCAGTACTTC
CASRRTGSSYEQYF
>-|TRBV5-4|TRBJ2-7|TRBD1
TGTGCCAGCAGCCTAGGACAGGGCTCGCGCGAGCAGTACTTC
CASSLGQGSREQYF
>many|TRBV3-1/TRBV3-2|TRBJ1-2|-
TGTGCCAGCAGCCGACTACAGGGAATCTATGGCTACACCTTC
CASSRLQGIYGYTF
>-|TRBV10-3|TRBJ1-2|-
TGTGCCATCACCGAGACAGGTTCTAACTATGGCTACACCTTC
CAITETGSNYGYTF
>once|TRBV5-8|TRBJ1-6|-
TGTGCCAGCAGCCTGCAGGATTCACCCCTCCACTTT
CASSLQDSPLHF
>-|TRBV5-1|TRBJ1-1|-
TGCGCCAGCAGCCCCAGGGAGGGGGATTCTGAAGCTTTCTTT
CASSPREGDSEAFF
>-|TRBV27|TRBJ1-2|TRBD1
TGTGCCAGCAGTCCCAGGGGGCACCCAGCAGTCTATGGCTACACCTTC
CASSPRGHPAVYGYTF
>few|TRBV6-1|TRBJ1-6|-
TGTGCCAGCAGTGACCTACTGGAGGGGCGGTCACCCCTCCACTTT
CASSDLLEGRSPLHF
>-|TRBV10-3|TRBJ1-1|-
TGTGCCACCCGGCTGCAAGGGAGTACTGAAGCTTTCTTT
CATRLQGSTEAFF
>-|TRBV19|TRBJ2-3|-
TGTGCCAGTAGTATAAGGGCCGGCGCCGGGGGCACAGATACGCAGTATTTT
CASSIRAGAGGTDTQYF
>-|TRBV10-3|TRBJ2-2|-
TGTGCCATCAGTGGAAGATTAGGGGGCACCGGGGAGCTGTTTTTT
CAISGRLGGTGELFF
>-|TRBV30|TRBJ2-3|-
TGTGCCTGGAGTGGATGGGCCCTGGGGCGGATTAGCACAGATACGCAGTATTTT
CAWSGWALGRISTDTQYF